Presented here are 21 T cell receptor beta chains from one specimen sequenced in a study of T cells in Graves' hyperthyroidism and ophthalmopathy (dated by TCRdb to the late 2010s). Library preparation employed multiplex PCR. Sequencer: Illumina HiSeq 2000. The TCR beta CDR3 regions were amplified from the RNA transcripts. The TCR CDR3 was subjected to a first round of RT-PCR using the HTBI primer set and the Qiagen OneStep RT-PCR kit. TCRdb passed the public sequencing reads through fastp at Q25 and MiXCR, retaining productive beta sequences. Entries are consolidated by CDR3 protein sequence, retaining the most common genes and DNA. A total of almost 50,000 distinct CDR3 sequences appear in this sample, approximately 58% of them only once. 34% of the sample rests with the top ten. Sequencing input: peripheral blood or thyroid tissue (not recorded which). Receptors were obtained from a young man with Graves' hyperthyroidism.

This clonotype is a singleton in its sample. The DNA is omitted, as the CDR3 cannot be located on it reliably, and the CDR3 follows TCRdb's listing. The chain recombines TRBV7-2 with TRBJ1-5; no check of the table's D call, TRBD1, against the DNA was made. Germline V gene data show CDR1 as SGHTA and CDR2 as FQGNSA. The CDR3 spans 20 amino acids, including both terminal residues. The CDR3 sequence: CASSSGETQYFGPGNQPQHF.

The chain links TRBV7-2 to TRBJ2-2, with unresolved D. V lost 7 bases, J lost 5 bases, and 11 bases lay in between. The germline V gene encodes CDR1 SGHTA and CDR2 FQGNSA. The length of the CDR3 is 13 residues. CDR3 nucleotide sequence: TGTGCCAGCACCCTGTTCGGGACCGGGGAGCTGTTTTTT. This sequence encodes CASTLFGTGELFF.

This clonotype was detected ten times or more. The V call is TRBV20-1, the J call TRBJ1-5; tentatively, D is TRBD1 (6 bases). The ends were cut back, 7 bases at V and 6 bases at J, with 28 bases in the middle. The CDR3 has 17 residues. In germline, CDR1 is DFQATT, CDR2 SNEGSKA (reference sequence). This chain's CDR3 is CSVPGRKLGGAGQPQHF. In DNA, the CDR3 is TGCAGTGTCCCAGGCCGCAAGTTGGGGGGCGCGGGTCAGCCCCAGCATTTT.

This chain uses TRBV20-1 with TRBJ1-6; 9 bases line up with TRBD1. J gave up 0 bases and V 0 bases, and 6 bases lay outside the gene matches. The CDR3 sequence is 18 residues long. Germline-derived CDR1 and CDR2 are DFQATT and SNEGSKA (reference sequence). The CDR3 DNA is TGCAGTGCTAGAGACCGGGACAGGGTATTCTCCTATAATTCACCCCTCCACTTT. As protein: CSARDRDRVFSYNSPLHF.

This clonotype was detected many times. The V call is TRBV7-2, the J call TRBJ2-7; 7 bases are shared with TRBD2. The CDR3 spans 15 residues. From germline, CDR1 is SGHTA and CDR2 FQGNSA. The junction had 5 bases not matched to a gene; V was cut back by 0 bases and J by 3 bases. CDR3 nucleotides: TGTGCCAGCAGCTTAGCGGCGGGAGCGGACTACGAGCAGTACTTC. This codes for CASSLAAGADYEQYF.

The rearrangement uses TRBV29-1 and TRBJ2-3, with a possible D match to TRBD2 (5 bases). With 8 bases removed from V and 2 bases from J, the gap between germline ends came to 17 bases. Germline V gives CDR1 SQVTM, CDR2 ANQGSEA. The CDR3 contains 14 residues. The CDR3 sequence is CSSEGGITTDTQYF. The CDR3 region has the DNA TGCAGCAGTGAGGGCGGAATCACCACAGATACGCAGTATTTT.

The rearrangement uses TRBV7-9 and TRBJ2-2; D possibly matches TRBD1 or TRBD2 (5 bases each). Germline V CDR1 and CDR2: SEHNR, FQNEAQ (reference sequence). Trimming left V 5 bases short and J 4 bases short, with 11 bases between. The CDR3 covers 14 residues. Here the CDR3 reads CASSTGRPTGELFF. DNA for the CDR3: TGTGCCAGCAGCACGGGACGCCCCACCGGGGAGCTGTTTTTT. Full variable domain (outside the CDR3, taken from reference TRBV7-9 and TRBJ2-2): DTGVSQNPRHKITKRGQNVTFRCDPISEHNRLYWYRQTLGQGPEFLTYFQNEAQLEKSRLLSDRFSAERPKGSFSTLEIQRTEQGDSAMYLCASSTGRPTGELFFGEGSRLTVL.

The chain joins TRBV2 to TRBJ1-6, with D tentatively TRBD1 (5 bases). The CDR3 contains 15 residues. Trimming took 2 bases from V and 7 from J, leaving 12 bases between them. Germline V gene data show CDR1 as SNHLY and CDR2 as FYNNEI. The DNA for the CDR3 is TGTGCCAGCAGTGAATCGGGACGGTCGAATTCACCCCTCCACTTT. Translated, it gives CASSESGRSNSPLHF.

As regards this clonotype: The junction shows a germline mismatch at one end, possibly a read error. This rearrangement joins TRBV7-2 to TRBJ1-3; 7 bases match TRBD1. The CDR3 runs 15 residues. Germline V gene lookup returns CDR1 SGHTA and CDR2 FQGNSA. In DNA, the CDR3 is TGTGTCAGCAGCTTACAGGGGAAGTTGAGAAACACAATATATTTT. It codes for CVSSLQGKLRNTIYF.

V gene TRBV27 combines with J gene TRBJ1-1; TRBD1 agrees at 7 bases. The CDR3 consists of 17 residues. The ends lost 7 bases at V and 2 bases at J; junction bases unmatched: 16. The V gene's germline CDR1 is MNHEY and CDR2 SMNVEV (reference sequence). As DNA, the CDR3 is TGTGCCAGCATCCCTGAGACAGGGACGAAGGGCAACACTGAAGCTTTCTTT. Encoded protein: CASIPETGTKGNTEAFF.

V gene TRBV7-9 combines with J gene TRBJ1-1; D is ambiguous. Germline lookup yields CDR1 SEHNR and CDR2 FQNEAQ (reference sequence). V was clipped by 5 bases and J by 11 bases, with 24 bases between them. The CDR3 is made up of 15 amino acids. CDR3 residues: CASSLINGRPGWAFF. CDR3 DNA: TGTGCCAGCAGCCTTATAAATGGTCGACCGGGATGGGCTTTCTTT.

Many counts were recorded for this clonotype. The chain employs TRBV6-5 and TRBJ1-1, with 11 bases aligning to TRBD1. This CDR3 contains 13 residues. Germline CDR1 MNHEY, CDR2 SVGAGI. Unmatched junction bases numbered 2, after V lost 5 bases and J lost 6 bases. The CDR3 loop is CASSMGQGAEAFF. The CDR3 DNA reads as TGTGCCAGCAGTATGGGACAGGGGGCTGAAGCTTTCTTT.

The genes are TRBV7-2 and TRBJ2-2, with 7 nucleotides matching TRBD1. The CDR3 is made up of 15 amino acids. V shed 5 bases and J 4 bases; nucleotides not matched to a gene: 7. Germline CDR1 SGHTA, CDR2 FQGNSA. The CDR3 is CASSPNRGSTGELFF. The DNA for the CDR3 is TGTGCCAGCAGCCCAAACAGGGGTAGCACCGGGGAGCTGTTTTTT.

The chain uses TRBV14 and TRBJ1-5; no definite D call. The V and J ends lost 4 bases and 4 bases respectively, with 8 bases between them. The CDR3 consists of 13 residues. Germline V gives CDR1 SGHDN, CDR2 FVKESK. DNA of the CDR3: TGTGCCAGCAGCCCCCCCGGGAATCAGCCCCAGCATTTT. Its protein is CASSPPGNQPQHF. Combining the CDR3 with reference TRBV14 and TRBJ1-5 gives the whole variable domain EAGVTQFPSHSVIEKGQTVTLRCDPISGHDNLYWYRRVMGKEIKFLLHFVKESKQDESGMPNNRFLAERTGGTYSTLKVQPAELEDSGVYFCASSPPGNQPQHFGDGTRLSIL.

This clonotype was counted a few times. No conserved phenylalanine or tryptophan ends this CDR3, so it is likely a read error. The V call is TRBV29-1, the J call TRBJ1-3; 7 bases are shared with TRBD1. This CDR3 region has 14 residues. V was clipped by 6 bases and J by 6 bases; unmatched bases: 11. CDR1 and CDR2 (germline): SQVTM, ANQGSEA. CDR3 in DNA: TGCAGCGTCGTAACAGGGGTACGGGAAAACACCATATATTAT. The encoded protein is CSVVTGVRENTIYY.

Remarks on this clonotype: The junction departs from germline at one end; a sequencing error may be responsible. This chain joins TRBV5-1 and TRBJ2-7; a weak D match, TRBD2 (5 bases). The CDR3 totals 13 residues. Germline V CDR1 and CDR2: SGHRS, YFSETQ. The CDR3 region is CVSSLDWAYGRYF. CDR3 DNA sequence: TGCGTCAGCAGCTTGGACTGGGCCTACGGGCGGTACTTC.

This clonotype was detected many times. The chain uses TRBV12-3 or TRBV12-4 and TRBJ1-1, with D possibly being TRBD1 (6 bases). Trimming cost V 5 bases and J 3 bases, with 16 bases left between them. This CDR3 has 15 residues. The CDR3, as DNA: TGTGCCAGCAGTCTACCTACAGGGTCCGACACTGAAGCTTTCTTT. As protein: CASSLPTGSDTEAFF.

About this clonotype: One end of the junction is discordant with germline, which a read error may explain. The chain is built from TRBV29-1 and TRBJ1-5; 10 bases align to TRBD1. CDR3 size: 13 residues. Looked up from germline, CDR1 is SQVTM and CDR2 is ANQGSEA. The DNA for the CDR3 is TGCAGCGTACGGGACAGGGGCAATCAGCCCCGGCATTTT. It is translated as CSVRDRGNQPRHF. Looking up the rest from reference TRBV29-1 and TRBJ1-5 gives the full variable domain: SAVISQKPSRDICQRGTSLTIQCQVDSQVTMMFWYRQQPGQSLTLIATANQGSEATYESGFVIDKFPISRPNLTFSTLTVSNMSPEDSSIYLCSVRDRGNQPRHFGDGTRLSIL.

Many counts were recorded for this clonotype. The chain employs TRBV10-3 and TRBJ2-3; 10 bases are a match to TRBD2. Germline CDR1 is ENHRY and CDR2 is SYGVKD. Unmatched junction bases numbered 9, after V lost 4 bases and J lost 5 bases. The CDR3 length is 16 residues. The CDR3 spells CAISGGLAGAGDTQYF. In nucleotides, the CDR3 is TGTGCCATCAGTGGTGGGCTAGCGGGAGCAGGAGATACGCAGTATTTT.

The chain combines TRBV29-1 with TRBJ1-2, with D uncertain. CDR1 is SQVTM and CDR2 is ANQGSEA in the germline V gene. Between the trimmed V and J ends, which lost 7 bases and 7 bases, there was a span of 4 bases. The CDR3 length is 8 residues. DNA for the CDR3: TGCAGCGATGGTGGCTACACCTTC. This encodes CSDGGYTF.

J is TRBJ1-4 and V is TRBV6-6; D uncertain. Germline lookup yields CDR1 MNHNY and CDR2 SVGAGI (reference sequence). Trimming stripped 5 bases from V and 7 bases from J, with 14 bases between. The CDR3 length is 14 residues. The CDR3 DNA sequence: TGTGCCAGCAGTGTTGACGGTCTTCTTGAAAAACTGTTTTTT. It encodes CASSVDGLLEKLFF.